These 5 T cell receptor beta chains share one sample of origin, sequenced in a study of technical replicates of blood from a few donors. Clones were read by immunoSEQ multiplex PCR, and TCRdb kept only the in-frame ones, dropping some. In the table there are fewer than 90,000 clones, about 91% of which are singletons. The source material was T cells isolated from PBMCs. These receptors came from a human donor in good health.

This rearrangement joins TRBV5-4 to TRBJ2-7, with 9 bases that match TRBD2. The V gene's germline CDR1 is SGHNT and CDR2 YYREEE (reference sequence). Unmatched junction bases numbered 11, after V lost 0 bases and J lost 7 bases. The CDR3 runs to 16 residues. DNA for the CDR3: TGTGCCAGCAGCTTGGCGCCGGGACTAGCCCCCCGGGAGCAGTACTTC. Its protein product is CASSLAPGLAPREQYF.

Sample share makes this clone medium-sized. The genes are TRBV7-9 and TRBJ2-7; D is possibly TRBD1 (5 bases). Per germline, CDR1 SEHNR and CDR2 FQNEAQ (reference sequence). The V end lost 6 bases, the J end lost 6 bases, and 12 bases lay between the germline ends. This CDR3 has 12 residues. CDR3 coding DNA: TGTGCCAGCAGTTGGGGCTGGGGCGAGCAGTACTTC. Translating it yields CASSWGWGEQYF.

The J gene is TRBJ1-2, the V gene TRBV27; no firm D call. Trimming pared 0 bases from V and 6 bases from J, leaving 11 bases between. The CDR3 covers 14 residues. CDR1 is MNHEY, CDR2 SMNVEV, per germline (reference sequence). CDR3 in amino acids: CASSLSAGRDGYTF. CDR3 DNA sequence: TGTGCCAGCAGTTTATCGGCGGGGAGGGATGGCTACACCTTC.

The gene calls are TRBV2 and TRBJ2-2; the D is unclear. The V end lost 8 bases, the J end lost 0 bases, and 7 bases lay between the germline ends. CDR3 length: 13 residues. CDR1 is SNHLY and CDR2 is FYNNEI in the germline V gene. The CDR3 DNA follows: TGTGCCAGCCACAGTTCGAACACCGGGGAGCTGTTTTTT. Protein sequence: CASHSSNTGELFF.

The rearrangement joins TRBV6-1 to TRBJ2-1; TRBD2 agrees at 11 bases. The junction had 8 bases not matched to a gene; V was cut back by 6 bases and J by 7 bases. From germline, CDR1 is MNHNS and CDR2 SASEGT. The CDR3 covers 15 residues. This chain's CDR3 is CASRRLAGSVNEQFF. The CDR3 DNA reads TGTGCCAGCAGGAGACTAGCGGGAAGCGTAAATGAGCAGTTCTTC.